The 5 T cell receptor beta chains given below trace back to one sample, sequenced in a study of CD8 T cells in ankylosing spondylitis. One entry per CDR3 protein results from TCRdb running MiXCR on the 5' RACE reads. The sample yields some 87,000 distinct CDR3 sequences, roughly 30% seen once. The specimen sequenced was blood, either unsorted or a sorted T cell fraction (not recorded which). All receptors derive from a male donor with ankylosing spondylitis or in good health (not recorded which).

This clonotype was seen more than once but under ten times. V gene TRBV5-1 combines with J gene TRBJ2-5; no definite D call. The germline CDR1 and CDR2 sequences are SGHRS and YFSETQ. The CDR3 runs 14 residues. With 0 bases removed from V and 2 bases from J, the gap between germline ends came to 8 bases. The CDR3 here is CASSLGLGQETQYF. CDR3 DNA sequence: TGCGCCAGCAGCTTGGGGTTGGGACAAGAGACCCAGTACTTC.

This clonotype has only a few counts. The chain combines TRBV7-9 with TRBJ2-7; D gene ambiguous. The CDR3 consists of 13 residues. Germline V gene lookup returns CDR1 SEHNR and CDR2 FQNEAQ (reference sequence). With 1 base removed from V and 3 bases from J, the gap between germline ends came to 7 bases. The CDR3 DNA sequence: TGTGCCAGCAGCTTAGTGCAGGACTACGAGCAGTACTTC. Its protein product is CASSLVQDYEQYF.

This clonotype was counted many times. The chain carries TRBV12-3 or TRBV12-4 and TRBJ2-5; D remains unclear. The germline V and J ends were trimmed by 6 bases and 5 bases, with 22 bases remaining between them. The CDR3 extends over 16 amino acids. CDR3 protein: CASSQTSDPWAETQYF. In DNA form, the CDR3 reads TGTGCCAGCAGCCAGACGTCAGACCCGTGGGCCGAGACCCAGTACTTC.

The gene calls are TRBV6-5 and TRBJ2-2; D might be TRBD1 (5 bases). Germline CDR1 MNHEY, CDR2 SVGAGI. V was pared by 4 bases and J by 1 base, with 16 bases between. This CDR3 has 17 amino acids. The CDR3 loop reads CASSSPRAGLNTGELFF. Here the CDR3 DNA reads TGTGCCAGCAGTTCCCCCCGGGCAGGGCTGAACACCGGGGAGCTGTTTTTT.

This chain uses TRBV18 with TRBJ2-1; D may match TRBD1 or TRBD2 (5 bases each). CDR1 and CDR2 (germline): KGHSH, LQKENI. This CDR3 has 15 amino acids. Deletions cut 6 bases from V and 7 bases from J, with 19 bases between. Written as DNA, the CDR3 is TGTGCCAGCTCTCTAAGTAGGGACCTACCAAATGAGCAGTTCTTC. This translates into CASSLSRDLPNEQFF.